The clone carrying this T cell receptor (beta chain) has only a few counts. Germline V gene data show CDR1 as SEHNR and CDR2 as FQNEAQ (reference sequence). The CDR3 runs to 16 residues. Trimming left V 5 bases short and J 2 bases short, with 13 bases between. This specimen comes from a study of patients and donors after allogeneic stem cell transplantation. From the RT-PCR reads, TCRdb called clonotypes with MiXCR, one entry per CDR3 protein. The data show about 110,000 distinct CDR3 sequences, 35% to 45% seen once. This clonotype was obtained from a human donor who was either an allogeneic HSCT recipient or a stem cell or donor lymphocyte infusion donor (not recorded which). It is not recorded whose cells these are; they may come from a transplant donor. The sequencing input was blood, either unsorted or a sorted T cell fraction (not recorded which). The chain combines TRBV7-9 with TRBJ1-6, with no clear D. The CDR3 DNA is TGTGCCAGCAGCCCCGGGCTGGCCCCCTATAATTCACCCCTCCACTTT. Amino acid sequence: CASSPGLAPYNSPLHF.